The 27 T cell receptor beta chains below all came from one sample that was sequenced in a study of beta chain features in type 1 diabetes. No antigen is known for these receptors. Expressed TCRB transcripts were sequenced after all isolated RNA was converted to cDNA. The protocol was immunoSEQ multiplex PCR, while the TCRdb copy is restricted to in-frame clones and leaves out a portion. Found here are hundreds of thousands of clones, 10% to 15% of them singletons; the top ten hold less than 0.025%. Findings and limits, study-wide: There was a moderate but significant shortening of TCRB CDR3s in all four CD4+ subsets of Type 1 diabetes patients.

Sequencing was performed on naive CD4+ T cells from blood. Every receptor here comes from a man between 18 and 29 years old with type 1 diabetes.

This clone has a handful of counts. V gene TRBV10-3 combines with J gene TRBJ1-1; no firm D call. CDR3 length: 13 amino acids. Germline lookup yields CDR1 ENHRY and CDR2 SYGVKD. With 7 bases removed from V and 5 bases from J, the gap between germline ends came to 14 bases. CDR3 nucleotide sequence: TGTGCCATCACCCCGGACTCGGGAACTGAAGCTTTCTTT. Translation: CAITPDSGTEAFF.

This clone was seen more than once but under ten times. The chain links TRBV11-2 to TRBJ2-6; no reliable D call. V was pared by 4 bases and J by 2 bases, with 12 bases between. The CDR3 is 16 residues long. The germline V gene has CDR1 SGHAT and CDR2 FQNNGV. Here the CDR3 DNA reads TGTGCCAGCAGCTCCACAGTGGACGCTGGGGCCAACGTCCTGACTTTC. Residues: CASSSTVDAGANVLTF.

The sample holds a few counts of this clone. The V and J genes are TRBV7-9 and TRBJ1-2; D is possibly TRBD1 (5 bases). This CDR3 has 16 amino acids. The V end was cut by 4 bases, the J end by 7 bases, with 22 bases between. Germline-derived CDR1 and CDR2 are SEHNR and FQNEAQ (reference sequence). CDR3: CASSSINLQVGAGYTF. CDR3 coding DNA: TGTGCCAGCAGCTCTATTAACTTACAGGTTGGGGCTGGCTACACCTTC.

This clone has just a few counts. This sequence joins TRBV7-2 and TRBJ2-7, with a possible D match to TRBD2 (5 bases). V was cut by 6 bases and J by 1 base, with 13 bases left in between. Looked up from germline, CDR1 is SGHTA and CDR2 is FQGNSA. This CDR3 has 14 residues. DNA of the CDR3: TGTGCCAGCAGACCTATCGGGGAATCCTACGAGCAGTACTTC. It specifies CASRPIGESYEQYF.

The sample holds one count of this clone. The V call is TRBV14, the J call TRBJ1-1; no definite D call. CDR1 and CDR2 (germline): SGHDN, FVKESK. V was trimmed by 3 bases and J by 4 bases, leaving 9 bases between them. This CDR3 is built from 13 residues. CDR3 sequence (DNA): TGTGCCAGCAGCCAGGGAAGTACCACTGAAGCTTTCTTT. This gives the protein CASSQGSTTEAFF. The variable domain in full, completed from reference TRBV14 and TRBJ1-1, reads EAGVTQFPSHSVIEKGQTVTLRCDPISGHDNLYWYRRVMGKEIKFLLHFVKESKQDESGMPNNRFLAERTGGTYSTLKVQPAELEDSGVYFCASSQGSTTEAFFGQGTRLTVV.

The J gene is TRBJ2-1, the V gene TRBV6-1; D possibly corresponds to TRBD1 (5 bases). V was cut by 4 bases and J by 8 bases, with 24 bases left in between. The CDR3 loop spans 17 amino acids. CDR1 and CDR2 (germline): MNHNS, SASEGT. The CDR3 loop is CASSGALDSLAWDEQFF. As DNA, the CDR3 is TGTGCCAGCAGTGGGGCTCTTGACAGTCTTGCTTGGGATGAGCAGTTCTTC.

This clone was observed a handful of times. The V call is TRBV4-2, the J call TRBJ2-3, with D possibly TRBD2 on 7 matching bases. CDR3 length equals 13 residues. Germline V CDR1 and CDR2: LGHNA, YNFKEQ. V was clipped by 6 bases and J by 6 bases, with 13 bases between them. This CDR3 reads CASRLGRGDTQYF. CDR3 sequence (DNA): TGTGCCAGCAGACTAGGGAGGGGGGATACGCAGTATTTT.

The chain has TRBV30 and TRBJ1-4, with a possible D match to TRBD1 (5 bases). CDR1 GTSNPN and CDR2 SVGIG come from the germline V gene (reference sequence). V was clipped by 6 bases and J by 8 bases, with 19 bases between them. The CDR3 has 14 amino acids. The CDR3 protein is CACSGQPRGEKLFF. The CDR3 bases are TGTGCCTGCTCGGGGCAGCCCCGGGGGGAAAAACTGTTTTTT. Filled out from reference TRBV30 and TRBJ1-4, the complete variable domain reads SQTIHQWPATLVQPVGSPLSLECTVEGTSNPNLYWYRQAAGRGLQLLFYSVGIGQISSEVPQNLSASRPQDRQFILSSKKLLLSDSGFYLCACSGQPRGEKLFFGSGTQLSVL.

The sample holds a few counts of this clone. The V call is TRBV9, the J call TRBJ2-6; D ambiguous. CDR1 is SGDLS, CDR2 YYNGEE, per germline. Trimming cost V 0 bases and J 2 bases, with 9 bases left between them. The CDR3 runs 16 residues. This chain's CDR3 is CASSVAKSTGANVLTF. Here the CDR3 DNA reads TGTGCCAGCAGCGTAGCTAAGTCCACTGGGGCCAACGTCCTGACTTTC.

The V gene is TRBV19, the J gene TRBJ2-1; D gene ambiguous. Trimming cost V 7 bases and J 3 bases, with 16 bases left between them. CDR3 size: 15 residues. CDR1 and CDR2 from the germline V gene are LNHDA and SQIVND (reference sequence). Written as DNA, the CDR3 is TGTGCCAGTACCTATGCAGGAGACAACTACAATGAGCAGTTCTTC. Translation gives CASTYAGDNYNEQFF.

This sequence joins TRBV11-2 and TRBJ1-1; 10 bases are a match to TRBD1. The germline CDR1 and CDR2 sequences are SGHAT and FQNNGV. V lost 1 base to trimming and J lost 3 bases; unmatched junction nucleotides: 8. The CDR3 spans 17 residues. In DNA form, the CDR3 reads TGTGCCAGCAGCTTAGTCTGGACAGGGGGTTTGGACACTGAAGCTTTCTTT. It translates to CASSLVWTGGLDTEAFF.

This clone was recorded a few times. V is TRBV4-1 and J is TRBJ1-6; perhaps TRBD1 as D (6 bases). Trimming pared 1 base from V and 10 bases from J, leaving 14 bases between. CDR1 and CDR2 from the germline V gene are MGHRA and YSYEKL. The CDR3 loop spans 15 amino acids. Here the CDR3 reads CASSQAGQLHSPLHF. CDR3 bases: TGCGCCAGCAGCCAAGCCGGACAGCTCCACTCACCCCTCCACTTT.

DNA of the CDR3: TGTGCCAGCAGCCCTGGGACAGGGGATAGGACTGAAGCTTTCTTT. This codes for CASSPGTGDRTEAFF. The J gene is TRBJ1-1, the V gene TRBV7-2; 10 positions agree with TRBD1. With V trimmed by 5 bases and J by 5 bases, 8 bases remained unmatched. Germline V lookup: CDR1 SGHTA, CDR2 FQGNSA. The CDR3 runs 15 residues.

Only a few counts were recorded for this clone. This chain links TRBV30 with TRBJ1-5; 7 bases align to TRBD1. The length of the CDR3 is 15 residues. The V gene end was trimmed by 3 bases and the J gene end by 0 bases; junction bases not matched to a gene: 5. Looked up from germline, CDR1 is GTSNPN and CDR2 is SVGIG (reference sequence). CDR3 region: CAWSRGQDSNQPQHF. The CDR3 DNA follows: TGTGCCTGGAGCCGCGGACAGGATAGCAATCAGCCCCAGCATTTT.

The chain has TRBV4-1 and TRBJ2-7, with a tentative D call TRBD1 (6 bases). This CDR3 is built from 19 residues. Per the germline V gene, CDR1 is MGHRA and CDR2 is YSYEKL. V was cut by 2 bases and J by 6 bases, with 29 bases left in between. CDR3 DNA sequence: TGCGCCAGCAGCCAACAATGGGCTACACAGGGTGGAAATCTTCCCGAGCAGTACTTC. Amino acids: CASSQQWATQGGNLPEQYF.

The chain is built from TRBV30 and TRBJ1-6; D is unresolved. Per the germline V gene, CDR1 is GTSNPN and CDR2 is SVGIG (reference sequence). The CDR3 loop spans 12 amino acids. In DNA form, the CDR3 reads TGTACAACGGGAATCTATAATTCACCCCTCCACTTT. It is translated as CTTGIYNSPLHF.

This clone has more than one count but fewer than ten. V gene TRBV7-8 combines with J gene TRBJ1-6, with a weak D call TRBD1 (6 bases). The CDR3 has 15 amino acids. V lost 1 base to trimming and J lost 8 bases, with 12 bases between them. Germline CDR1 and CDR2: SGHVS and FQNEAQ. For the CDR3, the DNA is TGTGCCAGCAGCTTAGTGGTCAGGGGTTATTCACCCCTCCACTTT. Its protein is CASSLVVRGYSPLHF.

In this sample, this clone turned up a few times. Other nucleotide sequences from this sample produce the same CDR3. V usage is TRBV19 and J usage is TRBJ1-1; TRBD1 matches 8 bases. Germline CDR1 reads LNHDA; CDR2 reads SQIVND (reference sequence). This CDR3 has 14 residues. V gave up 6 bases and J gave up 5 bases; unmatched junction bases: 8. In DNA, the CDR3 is TGTGCCAGTAGCCCCGGACAGGGAAGGACTGAAGCTTTCTTT. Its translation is CASSPGQGRTEAFF.

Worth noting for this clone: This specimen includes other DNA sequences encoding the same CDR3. The CDR3 sequence is CASSLTGAGANVLTF. The CDR3, as DNA: TGTGCCAGCAGCCTGACTGGGGCTGGGGCCAACGTCCTGACTTTC. This rearrangement joins TRBV7-9 to TRBJ2-6; unclear D gene. Looked up from germline, CDR1 is SEHNR and CDR2 is FQNEAQ (reference sequence). Trimming removed 5 bases at V and 2 bases at J, with 10 bases between. The CDR3 contains 15 residues. The full variable domain, completed using reference TRBV7-9 and TRBJ2-6, is DTGVSQNPRHKITKRGQNVTFRCDPISEHNRLYWYRQTLGQGPEFLTYFQNEAQLEKSRLLSDRFSAERPKGSFSTLEIQRTEQGDSAMYLCASSLTGAGANVLTFGAGSRLTVL.

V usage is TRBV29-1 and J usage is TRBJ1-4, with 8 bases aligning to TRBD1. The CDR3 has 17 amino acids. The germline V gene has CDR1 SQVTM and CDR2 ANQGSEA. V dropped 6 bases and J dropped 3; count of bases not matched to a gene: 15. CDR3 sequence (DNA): TGCAGCGTCGGTACCGGGACAGGCAGTTCGGCTAATGAAAAACTGTTTTTT. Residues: CSVGTGTGSSANEKLFF.

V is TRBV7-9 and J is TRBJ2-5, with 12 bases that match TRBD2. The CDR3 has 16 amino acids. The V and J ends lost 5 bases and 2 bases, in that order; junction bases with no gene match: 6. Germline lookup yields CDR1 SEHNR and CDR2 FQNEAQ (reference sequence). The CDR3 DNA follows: TGTGCCAGCAGCGCGACTAGCGGGGGAAGGCAAGAGACCCAGTACTTC. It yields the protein CASSATSGGRQETQYF.

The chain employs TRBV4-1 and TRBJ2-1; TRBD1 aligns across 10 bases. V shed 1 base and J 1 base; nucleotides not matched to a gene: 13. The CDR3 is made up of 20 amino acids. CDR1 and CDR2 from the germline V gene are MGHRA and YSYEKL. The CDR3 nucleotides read TGCGCCAGCAGCCAAGTTCACAGGACAGGGGGGATTGGATCCTACAATGAGCAGTTCTTC. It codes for CASSQVHRTGGIGSYNEQFF.

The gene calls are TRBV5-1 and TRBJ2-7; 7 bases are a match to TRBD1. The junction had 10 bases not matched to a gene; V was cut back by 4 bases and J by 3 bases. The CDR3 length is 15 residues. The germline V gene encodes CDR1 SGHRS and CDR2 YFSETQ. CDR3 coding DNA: TGCGCCAGCAGCCCACCGGACAGGCCTTTCTACGAGCAGTACTTC. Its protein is CASSPPDRPFYEQYF.

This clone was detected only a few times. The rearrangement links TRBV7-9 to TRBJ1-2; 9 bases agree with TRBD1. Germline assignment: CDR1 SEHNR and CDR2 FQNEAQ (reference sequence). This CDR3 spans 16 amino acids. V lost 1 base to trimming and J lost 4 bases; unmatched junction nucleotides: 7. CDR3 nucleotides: TGTGCCAGCAGCTTAGTGGGACAGGGTCCTTCCTATGGCTACACCTTC. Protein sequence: CASSLVGQGPSYGYTF.

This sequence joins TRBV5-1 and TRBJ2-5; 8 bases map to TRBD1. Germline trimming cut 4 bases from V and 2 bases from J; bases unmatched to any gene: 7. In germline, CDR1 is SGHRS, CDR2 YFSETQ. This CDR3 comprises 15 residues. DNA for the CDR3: TGCGCCAGCAGCCTCCCAGGGACAGGTCAAGAGACCCAGTACTTC. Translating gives CASSLPGTGQETQYF.

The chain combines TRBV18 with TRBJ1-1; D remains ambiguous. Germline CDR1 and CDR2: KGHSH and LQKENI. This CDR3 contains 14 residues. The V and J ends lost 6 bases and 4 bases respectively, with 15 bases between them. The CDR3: CASSRREVPTEAFF. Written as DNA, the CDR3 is TGTGCCAGCTCTAGACGTGAGGTCCCCACTGAAGCTTTCTTT.

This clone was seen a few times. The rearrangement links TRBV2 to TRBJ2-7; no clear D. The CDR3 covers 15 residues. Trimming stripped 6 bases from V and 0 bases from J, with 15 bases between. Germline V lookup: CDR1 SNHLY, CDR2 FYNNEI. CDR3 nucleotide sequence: TGTGCCAGCAGGCGGACGGAAACGAGCTCCTACGAGCAGTACTTC. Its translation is CASRRTETSSYEQYF.